This entry concerns a single T cell receptor (beta chain). The antigen it recognizes is unknown. Per-base quality was not reported, and no clone a single base away is much larger than it. This sample was taken from a study of tumor-infiltrating lymphocytes in primary liver carcinoma (TCRdb year 2017). For the study in its entirety: Surgical resection was performed in China between late 2015 and 2016 on about five patients with histopathologically diagnosed primary liver carcinoma. Tumors of the five patients were stage T1-T3 N0M0 with maximum diameters of roughly 4.2 to 11 cm. Technical replicate repertoires showed high reproducibility, with mean shared-clone rates about 0.91 and correlation coefficients above 0.95. Hepatocellular carcinoma (four) or combined HCC and intrahepatic cholangiocarcinoma (one) was present in the five patients, who were three men and two women aged 30 to 69 years. Each sample produced about 3.5 to 7.13 million productive TCRbeta reads, and read depth showed no significant difference between tissue types. TCRbeta repertoire sequencing, expression microarrays and whole-exome sequencing were combined in the study across five regions of each liver tumor, with adjacent normal tissue and blood also included. A total of about 35 specimens from 5 patients, comprising some 25 tumor regions, 5 adjacent noncancerous liver tissues and 5 peripheral blood samples, were covered by TCRbeta repertoire sequencing. The full study reports these points: The top 250 clones made up a significantly larger repertoire fraction in tumors than in blood (p = 0.039). Pairs of tumor regions showed greater repertoire overlap (mean roughly 35%) than tumor-adjacent pairs (about 17%) or tumor-blood pairs (approximately 15%), which is consistent with antigen-driven expansion. Because sequencing covered only the TCR beta chain and unpaired alpha chains were not captured, true repertoire diversity is likely underestimated. Because the samples were bulk and unsorted, CD4+ and CD8+ T cell repertoires could not be compared. The study included only five patients, and the authors note findings should be validated in a larger study.

TCRbeta-specific cDNA was reverse-transcribed from 500 to 550 ng total RNA using a constant-region primer and ProtoScript II reverse transcriptase. Construction of the TCRbeta libraries relied on three nested rounds of multiplex PCR, following a slightly modified ARM-PCR procedure. Each of the first two PCR rounds ran for about 10 cycles and used multiplex TRBV1-TRBV30 forward primers together with a Cbeta reverse primer. Sample barcodes and Illumina adapters were attached in a final 25-cycle PCR using Deep VentR polymerase. Before sequencing, amplicons between 200 and 500 bp were purified from gel using a QIAquick gel extraction kit. The TCRbeta amplicons were sequenced with 250-bp paired-end reads on an Illumina HiSeq 2500. The authors' pipeline ran thus. To recover full CDR3 sequences, reads were quality-trimmed using Trimmomatic v0.33 and paired reads were then merged using FLASH v1.2.11. V, D and J germline segments were assigned to the rearranged TCRbeta sequences by MiGEC v1.2.1b. Clonotype statistics, along with Shannon-Wiener diversity indices, were calculated using VDJtools v1.0.0. To reduce sampling bias, subsequent analyses other than the diversity analysis used only the 250 most abundant clonotypes in each sample. TCRdb applied fastp at Q25 and MiXCR to the public reads, then kept only in-frame beta chains. Each CDR3 protein appears once, grouped with its most common genes and DNA. For this entry, the V and J calls and clone size follow TCRdb and not the study's own pipeline. For this sample the table gives 150,000 to 200,000 distinct CDR3 sequences, of which 60% were detected only once. In total, the top ten clones hold 70% to 80% of the sample.

The germline V gene supplies CDR1 MNHEY and CDR2 SVGAGI. Trimming takes 2 bases off V and 8 bases off J; junction bases not matched to a gene: 8. From the cysteine through the phenylalanine, the CDR3 covers 15 amino acids. Just CDR3 DNA is preserved here, 45 bases in frame from base 1. Blood RNA was extracted from unsorted whole blood with TRIzol reagent; germline DNA came from the DNeasy Blood & Tissue kit. At the time of sampling, the patients had chronic HBV infection and had not received any treatment. Around 4 milliliters of peripheral blood were collected into K2EDTA tubes before surgery. This clonotype was sampled from a man aged 35-49 years with primary liver carcinoma and hepatitis B virus infection. Sample: peripheral blood. In this chain, TRBV6-5 is recombined with TRBJ1-2; 10 bases in the middle match TRBD1. Here the CDR3 is given as CASSYEGTGVSGYTF. In nucleotides, the sequence is TGTGCCAGCAGTTACGAAGGGACAGGGGTGTCGGGCTACACCTTC.